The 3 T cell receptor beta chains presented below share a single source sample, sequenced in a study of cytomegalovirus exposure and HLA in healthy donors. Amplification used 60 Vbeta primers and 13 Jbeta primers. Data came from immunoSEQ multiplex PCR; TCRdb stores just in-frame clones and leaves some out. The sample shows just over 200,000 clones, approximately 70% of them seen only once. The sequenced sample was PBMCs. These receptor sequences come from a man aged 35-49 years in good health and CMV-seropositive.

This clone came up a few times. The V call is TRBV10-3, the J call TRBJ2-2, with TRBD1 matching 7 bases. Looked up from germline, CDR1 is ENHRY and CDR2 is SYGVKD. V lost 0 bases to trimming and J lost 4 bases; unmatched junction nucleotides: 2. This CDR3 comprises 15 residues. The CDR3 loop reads CAISESDRVTGELFF. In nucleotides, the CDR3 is TGTGCCATCAGTGAGTCCGACAGGGTCACCGGGGAGCTGTTTTTT.

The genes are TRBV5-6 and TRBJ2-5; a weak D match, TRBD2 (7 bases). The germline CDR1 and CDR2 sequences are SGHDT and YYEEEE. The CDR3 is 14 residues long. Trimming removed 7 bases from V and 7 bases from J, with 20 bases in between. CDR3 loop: CASSEGGGVGTQYF. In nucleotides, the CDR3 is TGTGCCAGCTCCGAAGGGGGGGGAGTGGGGACCCAGTACTTC.

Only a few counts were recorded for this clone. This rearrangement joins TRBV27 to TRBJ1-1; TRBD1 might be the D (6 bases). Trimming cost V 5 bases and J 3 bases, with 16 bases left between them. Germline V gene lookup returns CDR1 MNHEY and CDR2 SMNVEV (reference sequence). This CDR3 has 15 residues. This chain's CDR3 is CASSTGRSVDTEAFF. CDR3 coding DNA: TGTGCCAGCAGTACAGGGCGGTCGGTTGACACTGAAGCTTTCTTT.